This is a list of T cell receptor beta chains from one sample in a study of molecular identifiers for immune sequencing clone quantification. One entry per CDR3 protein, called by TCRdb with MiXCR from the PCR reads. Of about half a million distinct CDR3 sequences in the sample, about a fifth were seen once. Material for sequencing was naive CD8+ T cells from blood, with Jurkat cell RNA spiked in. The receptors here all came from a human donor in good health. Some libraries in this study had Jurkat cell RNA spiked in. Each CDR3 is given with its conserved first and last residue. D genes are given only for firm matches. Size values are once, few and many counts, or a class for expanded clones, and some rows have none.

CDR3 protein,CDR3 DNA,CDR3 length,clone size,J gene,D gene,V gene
CASTSGLAGAIGQETQYF,TGTGCCAGCACCTCGGGACTAGCGGGGGCCATAGGACAAGAGACCCAGTACTTC,18,few,TRBJ2-5,TRBD2,TRBV12-3/TRBV12-4
CASSLILQKYSNQPQHF,TGTGCCAGCAGTTTAATTCTTCAGAAATATAGCAATCAGCCCCAGCATTTT,17,few,TRBJ1-5,-,TRBV28
CATAPEGAKNIQYF,TGTGCCACAGCTCCCGAGGGGGCCAAAAACATTCAGTACTTC,14,many,TRBJ2-4,-,TRBV10-3
CASSLRSREADDTDTQYF,TGTGCCAGCAGCTTAAGGAGCCGCGAAGCCGACGACACAGATACGCAGTATTTT,18,-,TRBJ2-3,-,TRBV13
CASSMLQGANQPQHF,TGTGCCAGTAGTATGTTGCAGGGGGCAAATCAGCCCCAGCATTTT,15,-,TRBJ1-5,TRBD1,TRBV19
CASSISWTGNTEAFF,TGTGCCAGTAGTATCTCATGGACAGGGAACACTGAAGCTTTCTTT,15,many,TRBJ1-1,TRBD1,TRBV19
CAISDPGGDPREQYF,TGTGCCATCAGTGACCCCGGGGGAGACCCCAGGGAGCAGTACTTC,15,-,TRBJ2-7,-,TRBV10-3
CASTKDRGIWEQYF,TGTGCCAGCACCAAGGACAGGGGGATATGGGAGCAGTACTTC,14,many,TRBJ2-7,TRBD1,TRBV6-2/TRBV6-3
CASSVGTGGLGANVLTF,TGTGCCAGCAGCGTTGGGACGGGGGGGCTTGGGGCCAACGTCCTGACTTTC,17,-,TRBJ2-6,TRBD2,TRBV9
CAWSEASGSEQYF,TGTGCCTGGAGTGAGGCTAGCGGGAGCGAGCAGTACTTC,13,-,TRBJ2-7,TRBD2,TRBV30
CASSQSGDEQYF,TGTGCCAGCAGCCAATCAGGGGACGAGCAGTACTTC,12,-,TRBJ2-7,-,TRBV7-9
CAWSVTYTGELFF,TGTGCCTGGAGTGTAACCTACACCGGGGAGCTGTTTTTT,13,many,TRBJ2-2,-,TRBV30
CASSHQEGAREQYF,TGCGCCAGCAGCCATCAGGAGGGGGCGCGAGAGCAGTACTTC,14,many,TRBJ2-7,-,TRBV4-3
CASSQDQRGRLEAFF,TGCGCCAGCAGCCAAGATCAAAGAGGGCGGCTTGAAGCTTTCTTT,15,-,TRBJ1-1,-,TRBV4-1
CAWMITGELFF,TGTGCCTGGATGATCACCGGGGAGCTGTTTTTT,11,few,TRBJ2-2,-,TRBV30
CASSQRYRQGTELGYTF,TGCGCCAGCAGCCAACGATACCGACAGGGAACTGAGTTGGGCTACACCTTC,17,many,TRBJ1-2,TRBD1,TRBV4-3
CASSFLTGVTDTQYF,TGTGCCAGCAGCTTCTTGACAGGGGTTACAGATACGCAGTATTTT,15,many,TRBJ2-3,TRBD1,TRBV7-9
CASSVGVSITEAFF,TGTGCCAGCAGCGTAGGGGTGTCAATCACTGAAGCTTTCTTT,14,-,TRBJ1-1,-,TRBV9